The present entry profiles one T cell receptor (beta chain) with its context. Its antigen is unidentified. The source of the sample is a study of graft-versus-host responses after intestinal transplantation. Study-level information: Recipients were all induced with anti-thymocyte globulin, then given tacrolimus and steroids for roughly 3 years.

Germline CDR1 reads MDHEN; CDR2 reads SYDVKM. The CDR3 runs 17 residues. Trimming cost V 4 bases and J 2 bases, with 18 bases left between them. Using immunoSEQ multiplex PCR, the repertoire was profiled, and TCRdb retains in-frame clones only, with some absent. The repertoire includes about 120,000 clones, about 92% of them detected once, and approximately 1.2% sits in the top ten. The study, taken as a whole, reports: Ileal or blood samples showed some GvH clones first, and such clones were also found in recipient marrow.

This receptor was identified in a human donor who was the organ donor for an intestinal transplant. J is TRBJ1-5 and V is TRBV28; D is perhaps TRBD1 (6 bases). This specimen was unstimulated CD8+ T cells sorted from spleen or lymph node cells, taken before transplant. Here the CDR3 reads CASSSVPGGAGNQPQHF. DNA for the CDR3: TGTGCCAGCAGTTCCGTTCCGGGGGGCGCGGGCAATCAGCCCCAGCATTTT.